This T cell receptor beta chain comes out of a study of PD-1 blockade in classical Hodgkin lymphoma. All the patients suffered relapse after autologous stem cell transplantation, and brentuximab vedotin exposure differed. From germline, CDR1 is GTSNPN and CDR2 SVGIG (reference sequence). Trimming stripped 1 base from V and 0 bases from J, with 22 bases between. This CDR3 region has 18 residues. Clones were read by immunoSEQ multiplex PCR, and TCRdb kept only the in-frame ones, dropping some. The sample shows over 80,000 clones, roughly 92% of them seen only once. This specimen was peripheral blood mononuclear cells (PBMCs), taken at baseline. This TCR came from a human donor with classical Hodgkin lymphoma. The chain links TRBV30 to TRBJ2-7, with a weak D call TRBD1 (6 bases). The CDR3 DNA is TGTGCCTGGAGTGGGCCGGGAAGGACAGAACAGAGCTCCTACGAGCAGTACTTC. Translating it yields CAWSGPGRTEQSSYEQYF.